The 21 T cell receptor beta chains given below trace back to one sample, sequenced in a study of long-term antiretroviral therapy in people with HIV. At survey level, the immunoSEQ assay was run in its v3.0 version. Assay: immunoSEQ multiplex PCR; the TCRdb copy retains only in-frame clones and omits some. The table has 30,000 to 40,000 clones, around 83% seen once; the top ten hold about 5.9%. The source material was unsorted PBMCs, sampled 1 year after starting antiretroviral therapy. The receptors were sampled from a man between 18 and 35 years old with HIV.

This sequence joins TRBV7-9 and TRBJ1-1; 7 positions agree with TRBD1. The CDR3 is 15 amino acids. J lost 3 bases, V lost 7 bases, and 11 bases had no gene match. The germline gives CDR1 SEHNR, CDR2 FQNEAQ (reference sequence). The CDR3: CASTLPGQTYTEAFF. The CDR3 nucleotides are TGTGCCAGCACCCTTCCGGGACAGACCTACACTGAAGCTTTCTTT.

Only one count was recorded for this clone. V gene TRBV29-1 combines with J gene TRBJ2-7, with 11 nucleotides matching TRBD1. This CDR3 region has 12 residues. Trimming at V came to 7 bases and at J to 5 bases, leaving 4 bases not matched to a gene. CDR1 and CDR2 (germline): SQVTM, ANQGSEA. The CDR3, as DNA: TGCAGCGCGGACAGGGGGCCCGACGAGCAGTACTTC. This codes for CSADRGPDEQYF.

V usage is TRBV2 and J usage is TRBJ2-7; D might be TRBD2 (6 bases). This CDR3 has 17 residues. V was pared by 5 bases and J by 1 base, with 21 bases between. Germline loops: CDR1 SNHLY, CDR2 FYNNEI. The CDR3 protein is CASSFARGDSPSYEQYF. As DNA, the CDR3 is TGTGCCAGCAGTTTCGCTCGCGGGGACTCCCCGTCCTACGAGCAGTACTTC.

With respect to this clone: The junction departs from germline at one end; a sequencing error may be responsible. The chain uses TRBV27 and TRBJ2-1; weak D call: TRBD1 (6 bases). CDR3 length equals 15 residues. From germline, CDR1 is MNHEY and CDR2 SMNVEV (reference sequence). This CDR3 is CASSLGQGPYNEQFF. As DNA, the CDR3 is TGTGCTAGCAGTTTAGGGCAGGGGCCCTACAATGAGCAGTTCTTC.

J is TRBJ1-2 and V is TRBV4-1; TRBD1 agrees at 7 bases. The CDR3 covers 16 residues. Per the germline V gene, CDR1 is MGHRA and CDR2 is YSYEKL. V gave up 0 bases and J gave up 5 bases; unmatched junction bases: 9. The CDR3 spells CASSQDQGQGGYGYTF. DNA of the CDR3: TGCGCCAGCAGCCAAGATCAGGGGCAGGGGGGGTATGGCTACACCTTC.

The chain combines TRBV11-1 with TRBJ2-7, with 10 bases identical to TRBD2. V shed 1 base and J 0 bases; nucleotides not matched to a gene: 12. Germline V gene lookup returns CDR1 SGHAT and CDR2 FQDESV (reference sequence). The CDR3 is 19 residues long. The CDR3 nucleotides read TGTGCCAGCAGCTTAGAGTTTGCTAGCGGGAGTCTCAGCTCCTACGAGCAGTACTTC. Translation: CASSLEFASGSLSSYEQYF.

This clone was seen once. The chain combines TRBV7-7 with TRBJ1-4, with D perhaps matching TRBD1 (5 bases). This CDR3 is built from 14 residues. Per germline, CDR1 SSHAT and CDR2 FNYEAQ (reference sequence). V lost 5 bases and J lost 8, with 15 bases in between. The CDR3, as DNA: TGTGCCAGCAGCCTCGGGACGGGGGGGGAAAAACTGTTTTTT. This sequence encodes CASSLGTGGEKLFF.

The chain joins TRBV27 to TRBJ1-2, with no clear D. The CDR3 totals 13 residues. The V gene lost 3 bases and the J gene lost 0 bases, with 5 bases spanning the gap. From germline, CDR1 is MNHEY and CDR2 SMNVEV (reference sequence). CDR3: CASSFGSNYGYTF. In DNA form, the CDR3 reads TGTGCCAGCAGTTTTGGCTCTAACTATGGCTACACCTTC.

The J gene is TRBJ2-2, the V gene TRBV9; D is perhaps TRBD1 (5 bases). V was clipped by 0 bases and J by 3 bases, with 12 bases between them. The CDR3 has 16 residues. Germline lookup yields CDR1 SGDLS and CDR2 YYNGEE. CDR3 DNA sequence: TGTGCCAGCAGCGTAGAGGGGAACGCGGACACCGGGGAGCTGTTTTTT. This encodes CASSVEGNADTGELFF.

The J gene is TRBJ1-5, the V gene TRBV19; D is undetermined. In germline, CDR1 is LNHDA, CDR2 SQIVND (reference sequence). This CDR3 comprises 15 residues. Trimming pared 7 bases from V and 6 bases from J, leaving 19 bases between. CDR3 loop: CASTTPGNRIQPQHF. DNA for the CDR3: TGTGCCAGTACCACCCCCGGAAACCGGATTCAGCCCCAGCATTTT.

The V gene is TRBV6-5, the J gene TRBJ1-2, with D maybe TRBD1 (5 bases). The germline gives CDR1 MNHEY, CDR2 SVGAGI. The CDR3 loop spans 16 amino acids. V dropped 0 bases and J dropped 5 bases, with 16 bases sitting between them. The CDR3 is CASSYSPDIGQYGYTF. CDR3 DNA sequence: TGTGCCAGCAGTTACTCACCGGACATAGGGCAGTATGGCTACACCTTC.

This chain links TRBV19 with TRBJ2-7; 8 bases are a match to TRBD1. The length of the CDR3 is 17 residues. Germline CDR1 is LNHDA and CDR2 is SQIVND (reference sequence). J was trimmed by 0 bases and V by 5 bases; bases with no gene match: 12. CDR3 DNA sequence: TGTGCCAGTAGTGCCCTCCCCGGGACAGGAGTCTCCTACGAGCAGTACTTC. Amino acid sequence: CASSALPGTGVSYEQYF.

The DNA for the CDR3 is TGTGCCACTTTAGCACTACAAGAGACCCAGTACTTC. Translated: CATLALQETQYF. V gene TRBV28 combines with J gene TRBJ2-5; D not certain. Germline CDR1 reads MDHEN; CDR2 reads SYDVKM. The CDR3 extends over 12 amino acids. V was cut by 10 bases and J by 2 bases, with 11 bases left in between.

V gene TRBV5-5 combines with J gene TRBJ1-2, with 8 bases that match TRBD1. Trimming removed 1 base from V and 5 bases from J; junction bases left unmatched: 7. Germline CDR1 reads SGHKS; CDR2 reads YYEKEE (reference sequence). This CDR3 is 15 amino acids long. In DNA form, the CDR3 reads TGTGCCAGCAGCTTGAACCGACAGGGGCATTATGGCTACACCTTC. Translating it yields CASSLNRQGHYGYTF. Using reference TRBV5-5 and TRBJ1-2 for the parts outside the CDR3, the full variable domain is DAGVTQSPTHLIKTRGQQVTLRCSPISGHKSVSWYQQVLGQGPQFIFQYYEKEERGRGNFPDRFSARQFPNYSSELNVNALLLGDSALYLCASSLNRQGHYGYTFGSGTRLTVV.

A word on this clone: Relative to the germline gene, one junction end is altered; a read error may explain this. The CDR3 here is CASSLTAELHNEQFF. Written as DNA, the CDR3 is TGTGCTAGCAGCTTAACGGCAGAATTACACAATGAGCAGTTCTTC. V gene TRBV7-7 combines with J gene TRBJ2-1, with no clear D. This CDR3 has 15 residues. Germline V gene lookup returns CDR1 SSHAT and CDR2 FNYEAQ (reference sequence).

This sequence joins TRBV6-1 and TRBJ1-5; maybe TRBD1 (5 bases). Germline V lookup: CDR1 MNHNS, CDR2 SASEGT. The CDR3 runs to 15 residues. V lost 4 bases, J lost 5 bases, and 15 bases lay in between. The CDR3 protein is CASSAVLGPYQPQHF. The CDR3 DNA follows: TGTGCCAGCAGTGCGGTCCTGGGGCCTTATCAGCCCCAGCATTTT.

The rearrangement uses TRBV4-1 and TRBJ1-1; D gene uncertain. The V gene lost 3 bases and the J gene lost 3 bases, with 11 bases spanning the gap. The CDR3 extends over 14 amino acids. Germline V gene data show CDR1 as MGHRA and CDR2 as YSYEKL. CDR3 in DNA: TGCGCCAGCAGCCAGGTACTTGGGGACACTGAAGCTTTCTTT. Translating it yields CASSQVLGDTEAFF.

The J gene is TRBJ2-1, the V gene TRBV15; TRBD1 might be the D (6 bases). V lost 3 bases and J 10 bases, leaving 16 bases between the germline ends. The CDR3 totals 14 residues. Germline-derived CDR1 and CDR2 are LNHNV and YYDKDF (reference sequence). CDR3: CATSRGAQTREQFF. CDR3 sequence (DNA): TGTGCCACCAGCAGGGGGGCCCAAACTCGGGAGCAGTTCTTC.

This clone was seen only a few times. The chain uses TRBV19 and TRBJ1-2, with no clear D. Germline assignment: CDR1 LNHDA and CDR2 SQIVND (reference sequence). The CDR3 consists of 16 residues. Between the trimmed V and J ends, which lost 3 bases and 0 bases, there was a span of 14 bases. CDR3 sequence reads: CASSIWETAANYGYTF. Here the CDR3 DNA reads TGTGCCAGTAGTATTTGGGAGACGGCAGCTAACTATGGCTACACCTTC.

The V call is TRBV19, the J call TRBJ1-2; tentative D call: TRBD1 (5 bases). The germline gives CDR1 LNHDA, CDR2 SQIVND (reference sequence). The CDR3 has 13 amino acids. Deletions cut 7 bases from V and 8 bases from J, with 17 bases between. For the CDR3, the DNA is TGTGCCAGTACCCCCCAGGGCTCAAAGGGCTACACCTTC. This translates into CASTPQGSKGYTF.

The chain links TRBV2 to TRBJ1-4; the D is unclear. CDR3 size: 15 residues. The V and J ends lost 4 bases and 4 bases respectively, with 13 bases between them. Germline V gives CDR1 SNHLY, CDR2 FYNNEI. The CDR3 DNA reads as TGTGCCAGCAGTGGAGGGCTTAATCTTAATGAAAAACTGTTTTTT. It codes for CASSGGLNLNEKLFF.